A single sample gave rise to the 16 T cell receptor beta chains below, sequenced in a study of blood T cell repertoires in COVID-19. The assay was immunoSEQ multiplex PCR, and TCRdb's table has in-frame clones only and misses some. The sample lists some 150,000 clones, roughly nine tenths occurring once. The sample was peripheral blood. Source of these receptors: a woman aged 60-75 years with COVID-19, enrolled during active disease.

A few counts support this clone. V is TRBV6-6 and J is TRBJ1-1; D may be TRBD1 (6 bases). The germline CDR1 and CDR2 sequences are MNHNY and SVGAGI (reference sequence). V was trimmed by 2 bases and J by 5 bases, leaving 12 bases between them. This CDR3 comprises 14 residues. CDR3 amino acids: CASSYEAGVTEAFF. CDR3 bases: TGTGCCAGCAGTTACGAGGCAGGGGTAACTGAAGCTTTCTTT.

V usage is TRBV18 and J usage is TRBJ1-2; a possible D gene is TRBD1 (5 bases). This CDR3 is built from 14 residues. The germline V and J ends were trimmed by 4 bases and 0 bases, with 9 bases remaining between them. CDR1 KGHSH and CDR2 LQKENI come from the germline V gene. The CDR3, as DNA: TGTGCCAGCTCACAGCGGGGCTCTAACTATGGCTACACCTTC. Protein: CASSQRGSNYGYTF.

V usage is TRBV28 and J usage is TRBJ2-5; the match to TRBD2 covers 10 bases. CDR1 is MDHEN and CDR2 is SYDVKM in the germline V gene. Germline trimming cut 4 bases from V and 5 bases from J; bases unmatched to any gene: 19. The CDR3 loop spans 19 amino acids. The CDR3: CASSSPGWSGRGSRETQYF. The CDR3 DNA follows: TGTGCCAGCAGTTCCCCGGGCTGGAGCGGGAGGGGTTCTAGGGAGACCCAGTACTTC.

The chain couples TRBV19 to TRBJ1-4, with TRBD1 identical over 11 bases. V was clipped by 4 bases and J by 2 bases; unmatched bases: 6. Germline values: CDR1 LNHDA, CDR2 SQIVND (reference sequence). The CDR3 totals 17 residues. DNA of the CDR3: TGTGCCAGTAGTAGGGGACAGGGGGGTTGGACTAATGAAAAACTGTTTTTT. It translates to CASSRGQGGWTNEKLFF. Filled out from reference TRBV19 and TRBJ1-4, the complete variable domain reads DGGITQSPKYLFRKEGQNVTLSCEQNLNHDAMYWYRQDPGQGLRLIYYSQIVNDFQKGDIAEGYSVSREKKESFPLTVTSAQKNPTAFYLCASSRGQGGWTNEKLFFGSGTQLSVL.

V gene TRBV10-1 combines with J gene TRBJ2-2; TRBD1 might be the D (6 bases). Trimming removed 6 bases from V and 6 bases from J, with 11 bases in between. The CDR3 sequence is 13 residues long. CDR1 WNHNN and CDR2 SYGVQD come from the germline V gene (reference sequence). The CDR3 reads CASSPKGAGELFF. DNA of the CDR3: TGCGCCAGCAGCCCCAAGGGGGCCGGGGAGCTGTTTTTT.

J is TRBJ2-2 and V is TRBV11-3, with a weak D call TRBD1 (5 bases). This CDR3 is built from 15 residues. CDR1 and CDR2 from the germline V gene are SGHNT and YENEEA. V was pared by 0 bases and J by 2 bases, with 7 bases between. The CDR3: CASSLDRANTGELFF. In DNA, the CDR3 is TGTGCCAGCAGCTTAGACAGGGCCAACACCGGGGAGCTGTTTTTT.

V and J are TRBV6-2 or TRBV6-3 and TRBJ1-1, with 7 bases fitting TRBD1. The CDR3 runs to 14 residues. After removal of 4 bases from V and 5 bases from J, the junction contained 7 bases not matched to a gene. Germline CDR1 and CDR2: MNHEY and SVGEGT. The CDR3 bases are TGTGCCAGCAGTTTTAGAACAGGGGTAACTGAAGCTTTCTTT. Residues: CASSFRTGVTEAFF.

The J gene is TRBJ2-1, the V gene TRBV7-9; 7 positions agree with TRBD2. There are 15 residues in the CDR3. Germline V gene sequence: CDR1 SEHNR, CDR2 FQNEAQ (reference sequence). After removal of 0 bases from V and 8 bases from J, the junction contained 7 bases not matched to a gene. The DNA of the CDR3 is TGTGCCAGCAGCTTAGCGGGAGGGCCCATGTATGAGCAGTTCTTC. Translating it yields CASSLAGGPMYEQFF.

The genes are TRBV19 and TRBJ1-6; the match to TRBD1 covers 9 bases. The CDR3 loop spans 14 amino acids. Looked up from germline, CDR1 is LNHDA and CDR2 is SQIVND (reference sequence). Trimming removed 3 bases from V and 6 bases from J; junction bases left unmatched: 0. CDR3 amino acids: CASSMGQGNSPLHF. The CDR3 DNA is TGTGCCAGTAGTATGGGACAGGGTAATTCACCCCTCCACTTT.

The chain is built from TRBV9 and TRBJ1-2; 9 bases line up with TRBD1. The J segment lost 7 bases and the V segment lost 3 bases, leaving 4 bases of the junction unmatched. Germline V gene lookup returns CDR1 SGDLS and CDR2 YYNGEE. CDR3 length: 13 residues. CDR3 nucleotide sequence: TGTGCCAGCAGCGCACAGGGGGCGGGTGGCTACACCTTC. Translated, it gives CASSAQGAGGYTF.

The rearrangement links TRBV19 to TRBJ2-1; 7 bases align to TRBD2. The V and J ends lost 3 bases and 6 bases, in that order; junction bases with no gene match: 8. The length of the CDR3 is 15 residues. CDR1 and CDR2 from the germline V gene are LNHDA and SQIVND (reference sequence). The CDR3 reads CASSIVAGVSNEQFF. CDR3 in DNA: TGTGCCAGTAGTATCGTCGCGGGAGTCTCCAATGAGCAGTTCTTC.

The sample holds a few counts of this clone. The chain combines TRBV7-9 with TRBJ1-1; maybe TRBD1 (5 bases). Germline V gives CDR1 SEHNR, CDR2 FQNEAQ (reference sequence). This CDR3 contains 13 residues. V gave up 5 bases and J gave up 1 base, with 8 bases separating them. The CDR3 reads CASSPRANTEAFF. CDR3 DNA: TGTGCCAGCAGCCCCAGGGCGAACACTGAAGCTTTCTTT.

The genes are TRBV6-5 and TRBJ1-2, with no clear D. This CDR3 contains 16 residues. The V end lost 4 bases, the J end lost 0 bases, and 15 bases lay between the germline ends. From germline, CDR1 is MNHEY and CDR2 SVGAGI. The CDR3 spells CASSSFPHKANYGYTF. The DNA of the CDR3 is TGTGCCAGCAGTTCATTCCCCCACAAAGCTAACTATGGCTACACCTTC.

The rearrangement joins TRBV5-6 to TRBJ1-3; D is undetermined. The germline CDR1 and CDR2 sequences are SGHDT and YYEEEE. V was pared by 0 bases and J by 4 bases, with 11 bases between. The CDR3 consists of 15 residues. CDR3: CASSLDPAGGNTIYF. DNA of the CDR3: TGTGCCAGCAGCTTGGATCCCGCGGGGGGAAACACCATATATTTT. Together with reference TRBV5-6 and TRBJ1-3, the CDR3 gives the full variable domain: DAGVTQSPTHLIKTRGQQVTLRCSPKSGHDTVSWYQQALGQGPQFIFQYYEEEERQRGNFPDRFSGHQFPNYSSELNVNALLLGDSALYLCASSLDPAGGNTIYFGEGSWLTVV.

In the case of this clone: Other DNA variants within this sample encode the same CDR3. This chain uses TRBV9 with TRBJ1-2; D call uncertain. This CDR3 comprises 11 residues. V was clipped by 3 bases and J by 7 bases, with 7 bases between them. The germline V gene encodes CDR1 SGDLS and CDR2 YYNGEE. CDR3 in DNA: TGTGCCAGCAGCGGAGTTGGTGGCTACACCTTC. Residues: CASSGVGGYTF.

The rearrangement uses TRBV5-1 and TRBJ2-7; D may be TRBD2 (5 bases). There are 13 residues in the CDR3. Germline V gene data show CDR1 as SGHRS and CDR2 as YFSETQ. V lost 2 bases, J lost 0 bases, and 6 bases lay in between. Written as DNA, the CDR3 is TGCGCCAGCAGCTTTGGGAGCTCCTACGAGCAGTACTTC. Amino acid sequence: CASSFGSSYEQYF.